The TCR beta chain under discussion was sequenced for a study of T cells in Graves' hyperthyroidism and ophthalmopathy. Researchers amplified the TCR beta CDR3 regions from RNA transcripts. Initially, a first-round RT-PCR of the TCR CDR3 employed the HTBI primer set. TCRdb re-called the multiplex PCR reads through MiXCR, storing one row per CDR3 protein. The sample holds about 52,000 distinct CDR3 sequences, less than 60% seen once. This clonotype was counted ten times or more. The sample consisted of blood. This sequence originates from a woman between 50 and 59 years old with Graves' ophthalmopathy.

CDR3 bases: TGTGCCAGCAGCTTGCAGGGGGGGGAATACGAGCAGTACTTC. This codes for CASSLQGGEYEQYF. The chain is built from TRBV5-8 and TRBJ2-7; possibly TRBD1 or TRBD2 for D (7 bases each). The CDR3 spans 14 residues. Trimming removed 1 base from V and 4 bases from J, with 12 bases in between. Germline CDR1 is SGHTS and CDR2 is YDEGEE.